This TCR beta chain was identified in a study of blood T cell repertoires in COVID-19. Study overall: The United States, Italy and Spain were the sources of the acute and convalescent COVID-19 samples.

The assay was immunoSEQ multiplex PCR, and TCRdb's table has in-frame clones only and misses some. The sample consists of about 200,000 clones, around nine tenths of them appearing once. The V end lost 2 bases, the J end lost 0 bases, and 5 bases lay between the germline ends. CDR3 size: 15 residues. Per germline, CDR1 MDHEN and CDR2 SYDVKM. This TCR was sampled from a man between 60 and 75 years old who had recovered from COVID-19. The chain has TRBV28 and TRBJ2-6; the D is unclear. The sequencing input was peripheral blood. The CDR3 DNA is TGTGCCAGCAGTTTAACGAGCTCTGGGGCCAACGTCCTGACTTTC. Protein: CASSLTSSGANVLTF.